One sample yielded the 27 T cell receptor beta chains listed below, sequenced in a study of cytomegalovirus exposure and HLA in healthy donors. TCRdb's copy holds only in-frame clones and misses some; the assay was immunoSEQ multiplex PCR. The sample consists of about 82,000 clones, around 92% of them appearing once. Input material: PBMCs. The source of these receptors is a man aged 18-30 years in good health and CMV-seronegative.

This clone was seen only once. The V and J genes are TRBV6-5 and TRBJ2-2, with D tentatively TRBD1 (5 bases). V was cut by 2 bases and J by 0 bases, with 7 bases left in between. This CDR3 contains 15 residues. Germline V lookup: CDR1 MNHEY, CDR2 SVGAGI. CDR3 DNA sequence: TGTGCCAGCAGTTACGACAGTACGAACACCGGGGAGCTGTTTTTT. The encoded protein is CASSYDSTNTGELFF.

The V call is TRBV7-8, the J call TRBJ2-7; 9 bases match TRBD1. There are 15 residues in the CDR3. With 4 bases clipped from V and 5 bases from J, the junction kept 9 bases outside the gene matches. Per the germline V gene, CDR1 is SGHVS and CDR2 is FQNEAQ. This CDR3 reads CASSSPGQGHHEQYF. The CDR3 nucleotides read TGTGCCAGCAGCTCTCCGGGACAGGGTCATCACGAGCAGTACTTC.

The chain combines TRBV5-1 with TRBJ2-3; D is perhaps TRBD2 (5 bases). The CDR3 covers 17 residues. Germline V lookup: CDR1 SGHRS, CDR2 YFSETQ. The germline V and J ends were trimmed by 4 bases and 2 bases, with 20 bases remaining between them. This chain's CDR3 is CASSRAGSRTHTDTQYF. The CDR3 DNA follows: TGCGCCAGCAGCCGGGCGGGCAGCCGTACCCACACAGATACGCAGTATTTT.

In this sample, this clone turned up many times. The J gene is TRBJ2-2, the V gene TRBV6-4; the match to TRBD2 covers 11 bases. The CDR3 runs to 15 residues. The germline V gene has CDR1 MRHNA and CDR2 SNTAGT. Germline trimming cut 3 bases from V and 7 bases from J; bases unmatched to any gene: 4. The CDR3 here is CASSELAGDNGELFF. The CDR3 region has the DNA TGTGCCAGCAGTGAACTAGCGGGAGATAACGGGGAGCTGTTTTTT.

CDR3 sequence (DNA): TGTGCCAGCAGCCAAGTAAAAGGGACTAGCGGGATAGGTGGAGATACGCAGTATTTT. Amino acids: CASSQVKGTSGIGGDTQYF. This chain connects TRBV4-2 to TRBJ2-3; TRBD2 matches 13 bases. The CDR3 covers 19 residues. Per the germline V gene, CDR1 is LGHNA and CDR2 is YNFKEQ. V shed 1 base, J shed 5 bases, and the junction held 12 bases outside the gene matches.

The chain uses TRBV5-1 and TRBJ1-4; D ambiguous. Germline CDR1 and CDR2: SGHRS and YFSETQ. This CDR3 spans 14 amino acids. Trimming left V 4 bases short and J 2 bases short, with 9 bases between. In DNA form, the CDR3 reads TGCGCCAGCAGCAAACTTGCTACTAATGAAAAACTGTTTTTT. Translating it yields CASSKLATNEKLFF.

The V gene is TRBV7-9, the J gene TRBJ1-2; 12 nucleotides agree with TRBD1. Germline assignment: CDR1 SEHNR and CDR2 FQNEAQ (reference sequence). This CDR3 is built from 19 residues. The trim removed 2 bases at V and 8 bases at J, leaving 18 bases unmatched. DNA for the CDR3: TGTGCCAGCAGCTTACTCCGGGACAGGGGGCTATATCCCTCTGGGGGCTACACCTTC. Protein: CASSLLRDRGLYPSGGYTF.

The table lists this clone with a count of one. The CDR3 protein is CASREDRGNEKLFF. The CDR3 DNA reads as TGTGCCAGCAGGGAGGACAGGGGCAATGAAAAACTGTTTTTT. This chain links TRBV25-1 with TRBJ1-4; 9 bases are a match to TRBD1. The CDR3 is 14 amino acids. Trimming cost V 6 bases and J 5 bases; bases outside gene matches: 4. Germline V gene lookup returns CDR1 MGHDK and CDR2 SYGVNS.

The chain employs TRBV19 and TRBJ1-1, with 8 positions matching TRBD1. The CDR3 runs to 17 residues. Trimming removed 5 bases from V and 7 bases from J; junction bases left unmatched: 18. Germline loops: CDR1 LNHDA, CDR2 SQIVND (reference sequence). CDR3 in amino acids: CASSAYESNRGFHEAFF. The CDR3 DNA sequence: TGTGCCAGTAGTGCCTACGAATCAAACAGGGGGTTTCATGAAGCTTTCTTT. Full variable domain (rest looked up from reference TRBV19 and TRBJ1-1): DGGITQSPKYLFRKEGQNVTLSCEQNLNHDAMYWYRQDPGQGLRLIYYSQIVNDFQKGDIAEGYSVSREKKESFPLTVTSAQKNPTAFYLCASSAYESNRGFHEAFFGQGTRLTVV.

The chain combines TRBV5-1 with TRBJ1-1; tentative D call: TRBD1 (5 bases). Germline V gene lookup returns CDR1 SGHRS and CDR2 YFSETQ. Trimming stripped 0 bases from V and 5 bases from J, with 11 bases between. The CDR3 runs 14 residues. As DNA, the CDR3 is TGCGCCAGCAGCTTGGTGGAGGGGACGACTGAAGCTTTCTTT. As protein: CASSLVEGTTEAFF.

The chain couples TRBV6-4 to TRBJ1-5; D might be TRBD1 (6 bases). Germline CDR1 and CDR2: MRHNA and SNTAGT. The V gene lost 4 bases and the J gene lost 5 bases, with 12 bases spanning the gap. The CDR3 runs 14 residues. The CDR3 spells CASSVDSGYQPQHF. The CDR3 region has the DNA TGTGCCAGCAGTGTGGACAGCGGATATCAGCCCCAGCATTTT.

V and J are TRBV19 and TRBJ1-6; TRBD1 matches at 7 bases. The CDR3 loop spans 13 amino acids. The germline CDR1 and CDR2 sequences are LNHDA and SQIVND (reference sequence). The V and J ends lost 5 bases and 7 bases, in that order; junction bases with no gene match: 2. The chain's CDR3 is CASSGGGNSPLHF. DNA for the CDR3: TGTGCCAGTAGTGGAGGGGGCAATTCACCCCTCCACTTT.

This clone was observed once. This chain uses TRBV2 with TRBJ1-1; 8 bases line up with TRBD1. The CDR3 consists of 13 residues. The J segment lost 1 base and the V segment lost 9 bases, leaving 4 bases of the junction unmatched. Per germline, CDR1 SNHLY and CDR2 FYNNEI. The CDR3 nucleotides are TGTGCCAGTACCAGGGGGCAGAACACTGAAGCTTTCTTT. Protein: CASTRGQNTEAFF.

The chain combines TRBV7-9 with TRBJ2-3; D ambiguous. From germline, CDR1 is SEHNR and CDR2 FQNEAQ (reference sequence). Trimming shortened V by 5 bases and J by 2 bases, and 5 bases separated the two germline ends. The CDR3 covers 12 residues. For the CDR3, the DNA is TGTGCCAGCAGCCCGTACACAGATACGCAGTATTTT. Translation: CASSPYTDTQYF.

The chain joins TRBV19 to TRBJ2-5; D perhaps matches TRBD1 (5 bases). This CDR3 spans 13 amino acids. Trimming took 5 bases from V and 5 from J, leaving 12 bases between them. Per the germline V gene, CDR1 is LNHDA and CDR2 is SQIVND (reference sequence). CDR3 nucleotide sequence: TGTGCCAGTAGTGGGGCCCCGGCGGAGACCCAGTACTTC. Its translation: CASSGAPAETQYF.

The V call is TRBV18, the J call TRBJ1-4, with D possibly being TRBD1 (5 bases). From germline, CDR1 is KGHSH and CDR2 LQKENI. The V end was cut by 5 bases, the J end by 8 bases, with 15 bases between. The CDR3 contains 14 residues. The CDR3 protein is CASSAGTETEKLFF. The CDR3 region has the DNA TGTGCCAGCTCAGCCGGGACTGAGACGGAAAAACTGTTTTTT.

This clone showed up many times. This chain uses TRBV9 with TRBJ2-7; D is uncertain. CDR3 length: 15 residues. V shed 0 bases and J shed 0 bases, with 10 bases lying between them. Germline V gene sequence: CDR1 SGDLS, CDR2 YYNGEE. The CDR3 here is CASSVGTVNSYEQYF. The CDR3 region has the DNA TGTGCCAGCAGCGTAGGCACAGTCAACTCCTACGAGCAGTACTTC.

The chain carries TRBV7-8 and TRBJ1-3; 7 nucleotides agree with TRBD1. Germline CDR1 is SGHVS and CDR2 is FQNEAQ. V was pared by 5 bases and J by 0 bases, with 4 bases of the junction left unmatched. The CDR3 runs to 15 residues. CDR3 protein: CASSPDRVSGNTIYF. CDR3 DNA: TGTGCCAGCAGCCCTGACAGGGTCTCTGGAAACACCATATATTTT.

The CDR3 DNA reads TGTGCCAGCAGCGTAGCCGATGACAGGGGATACACAGATACGCAGTATTTT. Translation: CASSVADDRGYTDTQYF. This chain uses TRBV9 with TRBJ2-3, with 8 bases that match TRBD1. The V and J ends lost 0 bases and 2 bases, in that order; junction bases with no gene match: 8. Germline V gene lookup returns CDR1 SGDLS and CDR2 YYNGEE. The CDR3 runs 17 residues.

The table lists this clone with a count of one. The genes are TRBV10-3 and TRBJ2-7; no firm D call. This CDR3 region has 15 residues. CDR1 is ENHRY, CDR2 SYGVKD, per germline. V gave up 11 bases and J gave up 1 base, with 21 bases separating them. The CDR3 spells CAAASMAGPSYEQYF. In DNA, the CDR3 is TGTGCCGCCGCGTCCATGGCAGGTCCTTCCTACGAGCAGTACTTC.

The genes are TRBV29-1 and TRBJ2-2; D not certain. V lost 0 bases and J 6 bases, leaving 5 bases between the germline ends. The CDR3 sequence is 12 residues long. Germline V gene lookup returns CDR1 SQVTM and CDR2 ANQGSEA. The CDR3 protein is CSVEDQSGELFF. For the CDR3, the DNA is TGCAGCGTTGAAGATCAGTCCGGGGAGCTGTTTTTT.

The J gene is TRBJ2-7, the V gene TRBV6-1; TRBD1 aligns across 12 bases. CDR3 length equals 14 residues. The germline V gene encodes CDR1 MNHNS and CDR2 SASEGT. J was trimmed by 5 bases and V by 6 bases; bases with no gene match: 5. CDR3 DNA sequence: TGTGCCAGCAGAACGGGACAGGGGGCCGACGAGCAGTACTTC. Amino acids: CASRTGQGADEQYF.

The chain combines TRBV27 with TRBJ1-1; 7 bases align to TRBD1. CDR1 and CDR2 from the germline V gene are MNHEY and SMNVEV (reference sequence). The CDR3 totals 16 residues. V lost 6 bases and J lost 2; bases outside the gene matches: 12. CDR3 DNA sequence: TGTGCCAGCAGAGCCGCCAACAGGGGAGGTAACACTGAAGCTTTCTTT. Translating gives CASRAANRGGNTEAFF.

The chain is built from TRBV2 and TRBJ2-1; 10 bases match TRBD2. The germline V gene encodes CDR1 SNHLY and CDR2 FYNNEI. CDR3 length equals 13 residues. The ends lost 8 bases at V and 15 bases at J; junction bases unmatched: 13. The DNA for the CDR3 is TGTGCCAGCGTGGAGCGGGAGGGCCCCCGTCCGTTCTTC. Translated: CASVEREGPRPFF.

The chain joins TRBV10-2 to TRBJ1-5, with a tentative D call TRBD1 (6 bases). V gave up 8 bases and J gave up 7 bases, with 9 bases separating them. This CDR3 has 11 amino acids. Germline loops: CDR1 WSHSY, CDR2 SAAADI. The CDR3 DNA is TGCGCCAGCGAGGGGGGGCAGCCCCAGCATTTT. It encodes CASEGGQPQHF.

This clone was detected once. The V call is TRBV27, the J call TRBJ2-4; 9 nucleotides align to TRBD1. CDR1 MNHEY and CDR2 SMNVEV come from the germline V gene (reference sequence). The CDR3 totals 16 residues. V shed 4 bases and J 5 bases; nucleotides not matched to a gene: 9. CDR3 nucleotides: TGTGCCAGCAGTTCCTCGGACAGGGGAGAGGAAAACATTCAGTACTTC. Its translation is CASSSSDRGEENIQYF.

This clone has a single count. V usage is TRBV7-6 and J usage is TRBJ1-5, with D perhaps TRBD1 (5 bases). Germline assignment: CDR1 SGHVS and CDR2 FNYEAQ. V lost 5 bases and J lost 1, with 15 bases in between. This CDR3 has 16 amino acids. For the CDR3, the DNA is TGTGCCAGCAGCCCCGTGGGGGGTGGGAGCAATCAGCCCCAGCATTTT. Translation: CASSPVGGGSNQPQHF. The full variable domain, its missing parts supplied by reference TRBV7-6 and TRBJ1-5, is GAGVSQSPRYKVTKRGQDVALRCDPISGHVSLYWYRQALGQGPEFLTYFNYEAQQDKSGLPNDRFSAERPEGSISTLTIQRTEQRDSAMYRCASSPVGGGSNQPQHFGDGTRLSIL.